The 11 T cell receptor beta chains listed next were all sequenced from one sample in a study of T-cell reconstitution after alpha-beta-depleted transplantation in children. Researchers prepared the TCRbeta library using unique molecular identifiers, the study reports. TCRdb ran MiXCR on the PCR reads and lists one entry per CDR3 protein. The sample lists approximately 83,000 distinct CDR3 sequences, about 8% seen once, with 5.5% to 7% in the top ten. Sequencing used PBMCs from the stem cell graft donor, obtained from the stem cell graft. Receptors were obtained from a human donor who donated a stem cell graft to a child with congenital amegakaryocytic thrombocytopenia.

This clonotype has at least ten counts. V is TRBV5-1 and J is TRBJ2-3; D unresolved. The CDR3 totals 14 residues. The V gene lost 1 base and the J gene lost 3 bases, with 9 bases spanning the gap. Germline-derived CDR1 and CDR2 are SGHRS and YFSETQ. DNA for the CDR3: TGCGCCAGCAGCTTGAACCTAGTGACAGATACGCAGTATTTT. Translating it yields CASSLNLVTDTQYF.

This clonotype was recorded at least ten times. This chain joins TRBV20-1 and TRBJ2-5; no clear D gene. The CDR3 has 14 residues. Trimming pared 5 bases from V and 2 bases from J, leaving 15 bases between. The germline gives CDR1 DFQATT, CDR2 SNEGSKA (reference sequence). The CDR3 region has the DNA TGCAGTGCTGGAAAAGACGGCAGACAAGAGACCCAGTACTTC. As protein: CSAGKDGRQETQYF.

This clonotype was seen a few times. The chain combines TRBV20-1 with TRBJ2-2; TRBD2 agrees at 10 bases. The CDR3 is 16 amino acids. Per germline, CDR1 DFQATT and CDR2 SNEGSKA (reference sequence). J was trimmed by 5 bases and V by 0 bases; bases with no gene match: 6. CDR3: CSARDASGGYTGELFF. The CDR3 coding sequence is TGCAGTGCTAGAGATGCTAGCGGGGGATATACCGGGGAGCTGTTTTTT.

This clonotype was seen many times. The CDR3, as DNA: TGCAGTGTGGGGGCTAGCGCCTACAATGAGCAGTTCTTC. It specifies CSVGASAYNEQFF. This rearrangement joins TRBV20-1 to TRBJ2-1, with D perhaps given as TRBD1 or TRBD2 (6 bases each). V lost 7 bases, J lost 2 bases, and 12 bases lay in between. The CDR3 is made up of 13 amino acids. CDR1 DFQATT and CDR2 SNEGSKA come from the germline V gene (reference sequence).

This clonotype has at least ten counts. The chain has TRBV7-2 and TRBJ2-3, with 7 positions matching TRBD2. Germline loops: CDR1 SGHTA, CDR2 FQGNSA. The V and J ends lost 1 base and 3 bases, in that order; junction bases with no gene match: 1. This CDR3 is 14 amino acids long. The CDR3, as DNA: TGTGCCAGCAGCTTAGGTAGCGGGACAGATACGCAGTATTTT. Amino acid sequence: CASSLGSGTDTQYF.

This clonotype was seen ten or more times. V usage is TRBV20-1 and J usage is TRBJ2-1, with 10 bases fitting TRBD2. CDR1 and CDR2 (germline): DFQATT, SNEGSKA (reference sequence). Losses at the gene ends were 6 bases for V and 3 bases for J; bases not matched to a gene: 8. The CDR3 length is 15 residues. For the CDR3, the DNA is TGCAGTGCCCCTAGCGGGAGAGGTGGCTACAATGAGCAGTTCTTC. This codes for CSAPSGRGGYNEQFF.

Many counts were recorded for this clonotype. The J gene is TRBJ1-6, the V gene TRBV20-1, with D possibly being TRBD1 (5 bases). The CDR3 covers 12 residues. V dropped 4 bases and J dropped 8 bases, with 9 bases sitting between them. From germline, CDR1 is DFQATT and CDR2 SNEGSKA (reference sequence). The CDR3 sequence: CSATGTHSPLHF. The CDR3 bases are TGCAGTGCTACCGGGACCCATTCACCCCTCCACTTT.

This clonotype was seen repeatedly, ten times or more. This chain joins TRBV5-1 and TRBJ1-3; D is unclear. Germline V lookup: CDR1 SGHRS, CDR2 YFSETQ. The CDR3 length is 16 residues. V lost 0 bases, J lost 0 bases, and 10 bases lay in between. The CDR3 nucleotides read TGCGCCAGCAGCTTGGATGGCGGATTCTCTGGAAACACCATATATTTT. It translates to CASSLDGGFSGNTIYF.

This clonotype was picked up many times. This rearrangement joins TRBV7-2 to TRBJ2-5, with D unresolved. The V and J ends lost 2 bases and 1 base respectively, with 8 bases between them. The germline V gene has CDR1 SGHTA and CDR2 FQGNSA. This CDR3 has 14 residues. The CDR3 loop reads CASSLSLTQETQYF. The CDR3 DNA is TGTGCCAGCAGCTTATCTTTAACCCAAGAGACCCAGTACTTC.

This clonotype was recorded at least ten times. The chain joins TRBV9 to TRBJ2-1, with D hard to call. The V end lost 0 bases, the J end lost 1 base, and 8 bases lay between the germline ends. CDR1 is SGDLS and CDR2 is YYNGEE in the germline V gene. This CDR3 contains 15 residues. CDR3 loop: CASSVGASSYNEQFF. The CDR3 coding sequence is TGTGCCAGCAGCGTAGGAGCGTCATCCTACAATGAGCAGTTCTTC.

This clonotype was seen repeatedly, ten times or more. This sequence joins TRBV20-1 and TRBJ1-2; TRBD1 matches 7 bases. The germline V gene has CDR1 DFQATT and CDR2 SNEGSKA (reference sequence). The CDR3 is 16 amino acids. V was clipped by 0 bases and J by 3 bases; unmatched bases: 10. CDR3 nucleotides: TGCAGTGCTAGAGATGGCAACGGAGGGGGCGACTATGGCTACACCTTC. Its protein product is CSARDGNGGGDYGYTF.